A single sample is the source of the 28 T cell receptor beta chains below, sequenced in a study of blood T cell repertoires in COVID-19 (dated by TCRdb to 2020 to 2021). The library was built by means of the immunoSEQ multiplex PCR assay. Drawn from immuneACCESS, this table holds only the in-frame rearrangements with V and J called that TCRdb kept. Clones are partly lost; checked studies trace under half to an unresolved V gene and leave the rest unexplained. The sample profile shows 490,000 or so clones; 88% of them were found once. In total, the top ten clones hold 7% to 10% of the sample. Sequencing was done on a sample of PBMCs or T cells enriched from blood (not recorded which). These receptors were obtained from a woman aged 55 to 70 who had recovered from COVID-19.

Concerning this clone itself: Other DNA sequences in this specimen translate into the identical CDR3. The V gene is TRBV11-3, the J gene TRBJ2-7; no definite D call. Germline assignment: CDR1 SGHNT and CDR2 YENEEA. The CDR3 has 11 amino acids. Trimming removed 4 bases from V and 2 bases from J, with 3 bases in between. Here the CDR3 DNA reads TGTGCCAGCAGCTCGGCCTACGAGCAGTACTTC. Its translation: CASSSAYEQYF.

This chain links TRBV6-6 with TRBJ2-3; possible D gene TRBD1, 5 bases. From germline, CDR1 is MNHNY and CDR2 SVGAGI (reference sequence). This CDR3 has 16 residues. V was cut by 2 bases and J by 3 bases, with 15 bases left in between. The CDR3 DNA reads TGTGCCAGCAGTTACAAAGGGGAAGCACCTACAGATACGCAGTATTTT. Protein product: CASSYKGEAPTDTQYF.

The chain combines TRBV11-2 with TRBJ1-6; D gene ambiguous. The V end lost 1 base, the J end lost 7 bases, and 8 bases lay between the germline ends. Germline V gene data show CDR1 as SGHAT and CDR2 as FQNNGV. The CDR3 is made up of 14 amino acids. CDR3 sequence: CASSLGLLNSPLHF. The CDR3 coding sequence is TGTGCCAGCAGCTTAGGACTGCTGAATTCACCCCTCCACTTT.

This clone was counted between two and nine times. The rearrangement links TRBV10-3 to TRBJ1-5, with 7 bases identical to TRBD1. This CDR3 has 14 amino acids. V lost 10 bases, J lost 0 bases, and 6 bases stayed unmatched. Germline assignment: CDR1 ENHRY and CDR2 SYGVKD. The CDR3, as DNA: TGTGCCACCGCCGGGACAGCTAGCAATCAGCCCCAGCATTTT. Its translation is CATAGTASNQPQHF.

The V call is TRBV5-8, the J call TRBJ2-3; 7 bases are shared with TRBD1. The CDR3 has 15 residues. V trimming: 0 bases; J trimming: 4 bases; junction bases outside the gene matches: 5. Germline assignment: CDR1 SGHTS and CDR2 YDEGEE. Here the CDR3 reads CASSLGQGSADTQYF. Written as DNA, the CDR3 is TGTGCCAGCAGCTTGGGACAGGGTTCCGCAGATACGCAGTATTTT. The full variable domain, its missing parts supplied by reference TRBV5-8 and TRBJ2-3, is EAGVTQSPTHLIKTRGQQATLRCSPISGHTSVYWYQQALGLGLQFLLWYDEGEERNRGNFPPRFSGRQFPNYSSELNVNALELEDSALYLCASSLGQGSADTQYFGPGTRLTVL.

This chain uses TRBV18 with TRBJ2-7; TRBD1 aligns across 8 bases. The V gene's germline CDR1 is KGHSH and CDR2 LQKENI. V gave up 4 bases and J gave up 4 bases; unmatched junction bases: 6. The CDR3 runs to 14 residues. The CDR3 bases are TGTGCCAGCTCACAAGGACAGGGACTTTACGAGCAGTACGTC. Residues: CASSQGQGLYEQYV.

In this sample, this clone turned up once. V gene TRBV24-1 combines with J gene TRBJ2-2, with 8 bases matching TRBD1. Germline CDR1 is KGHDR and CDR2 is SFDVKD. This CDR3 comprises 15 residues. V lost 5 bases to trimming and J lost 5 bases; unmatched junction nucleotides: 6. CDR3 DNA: TGTGCCACCAGTGGGAACAGGGGGAGGACCGGGGAGCTGTTTTTT. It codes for CATSGNRGRTGELFF.

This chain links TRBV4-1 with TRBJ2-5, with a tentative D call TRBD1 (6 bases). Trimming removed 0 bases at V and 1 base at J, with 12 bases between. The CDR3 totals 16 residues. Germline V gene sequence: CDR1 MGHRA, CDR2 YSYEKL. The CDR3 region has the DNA TGCGCCAGCAGCCAAGATCATCCAGGGGCCCAAGAGACCCAGTACTTC. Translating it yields CASSQDHPGAQETQYF.

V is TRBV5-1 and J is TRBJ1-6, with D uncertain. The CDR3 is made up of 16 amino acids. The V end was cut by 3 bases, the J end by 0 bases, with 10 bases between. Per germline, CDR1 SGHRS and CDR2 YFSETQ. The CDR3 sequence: CASSSVPGSYNSPLHF. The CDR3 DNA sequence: TGCGCCAGCAGCTCAGTACCGGGCTCCTATAATTCACCCCTCCACTTT. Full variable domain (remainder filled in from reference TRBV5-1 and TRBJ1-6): KAGVTQTPRYLIKTRGQQVTLSCSPISGHRSVSWYQQTPGQGLQFLFEYFSETQRNKGNFPGRFSGRQFSNSRSEMNVSTLELGDSALYLCASSSVPGSYNSPLHFGNGTRLTVT.

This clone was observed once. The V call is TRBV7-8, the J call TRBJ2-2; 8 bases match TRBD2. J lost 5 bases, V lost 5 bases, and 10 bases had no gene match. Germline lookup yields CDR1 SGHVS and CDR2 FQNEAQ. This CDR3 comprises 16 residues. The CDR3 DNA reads TGTGCCAGCAGCCCCTCACCCGGGAGGGTGACCGGGGAGCTGTTTTTT. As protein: CASSPSPGRVTGELFF. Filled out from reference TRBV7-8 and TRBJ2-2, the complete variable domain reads GAGVSQSPRYKVAKRGQDVALRCDPISGHVSLFWYQQALGQGPEFLTYFQNEAQLDKSGLPSDRFFAERPEGSVSTLKIQRTQQEDSAVYLCASSPSPGRVTGELFFGEGSRLTVL.

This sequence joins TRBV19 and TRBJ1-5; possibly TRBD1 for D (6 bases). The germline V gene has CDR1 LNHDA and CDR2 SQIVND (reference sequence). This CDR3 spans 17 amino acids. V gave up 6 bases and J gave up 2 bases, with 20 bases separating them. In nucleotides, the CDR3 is TGTGCCAGTAGCCCATCCCCTGGACAGATGGGCAATCAGCCCCAGCATTTT. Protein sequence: CASSPSPGQMGNQPQHF.

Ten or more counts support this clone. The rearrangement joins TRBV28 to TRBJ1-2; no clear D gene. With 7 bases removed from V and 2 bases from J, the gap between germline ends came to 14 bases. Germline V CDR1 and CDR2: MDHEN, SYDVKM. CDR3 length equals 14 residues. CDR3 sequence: CASIPAGGNYGYTF. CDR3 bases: TGTGCCAGCATCCCCGCGGGTGGAAACTATGGCTACACCTTC.

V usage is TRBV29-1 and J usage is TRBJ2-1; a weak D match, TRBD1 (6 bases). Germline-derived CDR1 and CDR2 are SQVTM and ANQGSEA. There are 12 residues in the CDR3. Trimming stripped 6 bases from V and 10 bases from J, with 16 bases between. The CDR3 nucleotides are TGCAGCGTCGGGACACCAGCGGTAGAGCAGTTCTTC. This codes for CSVGTPAVEQFF.

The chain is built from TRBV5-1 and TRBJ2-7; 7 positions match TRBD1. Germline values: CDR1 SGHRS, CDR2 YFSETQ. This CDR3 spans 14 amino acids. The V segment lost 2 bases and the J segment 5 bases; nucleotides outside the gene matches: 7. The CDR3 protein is CASSFTGDSDEQYF. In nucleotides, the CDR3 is TGCGCCAGCAGCTTCACAGGGGATTCCGACGAGCAGTACTTC.

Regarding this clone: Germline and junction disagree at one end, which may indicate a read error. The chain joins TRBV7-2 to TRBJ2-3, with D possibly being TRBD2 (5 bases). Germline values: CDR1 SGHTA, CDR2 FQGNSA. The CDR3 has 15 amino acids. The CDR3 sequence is CASSLAVTSTDTQYF. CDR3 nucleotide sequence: TGTGCCAGCAGCCTAGCAGTGACTAGCACAGATACGCAGTATTTT.

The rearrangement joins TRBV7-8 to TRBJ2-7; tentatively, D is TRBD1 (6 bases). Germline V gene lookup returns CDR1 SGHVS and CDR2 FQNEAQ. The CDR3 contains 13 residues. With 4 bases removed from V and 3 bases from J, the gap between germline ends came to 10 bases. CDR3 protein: CASSYLQGYEQYF. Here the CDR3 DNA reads TGTGCCAGCAGCTATCTACAGGGCTACGAGCAGTACTTC.

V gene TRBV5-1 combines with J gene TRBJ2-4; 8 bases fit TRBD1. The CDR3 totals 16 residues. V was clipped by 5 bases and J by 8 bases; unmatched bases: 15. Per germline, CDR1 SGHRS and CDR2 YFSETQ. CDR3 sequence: CASRLERGDRGDIQYF. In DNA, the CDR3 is TGCGCCAGCAGGCTTGAGCGAGGAGACAGGGGAGACATTCAGTACTTC.

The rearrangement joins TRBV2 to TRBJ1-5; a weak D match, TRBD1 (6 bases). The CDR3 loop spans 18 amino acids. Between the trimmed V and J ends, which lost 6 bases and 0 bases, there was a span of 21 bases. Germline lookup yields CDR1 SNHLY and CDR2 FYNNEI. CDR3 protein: CASSRTSWTAYSNQPQHF. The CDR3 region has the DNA TGTGCCAGCAGCCGGACGAGTTGGACAGCGTATAGCAATCAGCCCCAGCATTTT. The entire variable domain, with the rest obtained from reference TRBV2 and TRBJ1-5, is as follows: EPEVTQTPSHQVTQMGQEVILRCVPISNHLYFYWYRQILGQKVEFLVSFYNNEISEKSEIFDDQFSVERPDGSNFTLKIRSTKLEDSAMYFCASSRTSWTAYSNQPQHFGDGTRLSIL.

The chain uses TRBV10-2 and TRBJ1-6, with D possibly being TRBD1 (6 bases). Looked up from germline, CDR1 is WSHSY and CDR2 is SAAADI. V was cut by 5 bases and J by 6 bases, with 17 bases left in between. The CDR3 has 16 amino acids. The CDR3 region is CASSLGRGAGNSPLHF. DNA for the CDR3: TGCGCCAGCAGTCTTGGTCGGGGGGCTGGTAATTCACCCCTCCACTTT.

The CDR3: CASSLQDRGLRYGYTF. In DNA, the CDR3 is TGTGCCAGCAGCTTACAGGACAGGGGGCTTCGTTATGGCTACACCTTC. This chain joins TRBV7-9 and TRBJ1-2; 11 bases map to TRBD1. With 2 bases clipped from V and 5 bases from J, the junction kept 7 bases outside the gene matches. There are 16 residues in the CDR3. The germline V gene has CDR1 SEHNR and CDR2 FQNEAQ (reference sequence).

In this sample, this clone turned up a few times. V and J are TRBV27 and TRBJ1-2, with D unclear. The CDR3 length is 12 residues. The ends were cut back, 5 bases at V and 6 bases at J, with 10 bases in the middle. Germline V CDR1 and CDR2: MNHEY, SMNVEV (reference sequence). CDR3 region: CASSARSDGYTF. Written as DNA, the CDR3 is TGTGCCAGCAGTGCGAGGTCGGATGGCTACACCTTC.

CDR3 nucleotides: TGCAGCGTTCAAGCTAGCGGGGGGCCTATCACAGATACGCAGTATTTT. It yields the protein CSVQASGGPITDTQYF. The gene calls are TRBV29-1 and TRBJ2-3, with 11 bases lining up with TRBD2. The CDR3 totals 16 residues. Germline V lookup: CDR1 SQVTM, CDR2 ANQGSEA. The V gene end was trimmed by 5 bases and the J gene end by 2 bases; junction bases not matched to a gene: 9.

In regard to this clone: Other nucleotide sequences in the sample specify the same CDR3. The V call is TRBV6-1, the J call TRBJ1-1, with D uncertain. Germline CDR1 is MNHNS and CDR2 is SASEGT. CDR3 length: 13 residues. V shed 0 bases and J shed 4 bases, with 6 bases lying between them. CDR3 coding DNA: TGTGCCAGCAGTGAAGCGCGGGGCACTGAAGCTTTCTTT. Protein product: CASSEARGTEAFF.

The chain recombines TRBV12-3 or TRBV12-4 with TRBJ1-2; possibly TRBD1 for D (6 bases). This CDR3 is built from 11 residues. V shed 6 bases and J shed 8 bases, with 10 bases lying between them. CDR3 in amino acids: CASRQGGGYTF. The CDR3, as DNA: TGTGCCAGCAGACAGGGTGGCGGCTACACCTTC.

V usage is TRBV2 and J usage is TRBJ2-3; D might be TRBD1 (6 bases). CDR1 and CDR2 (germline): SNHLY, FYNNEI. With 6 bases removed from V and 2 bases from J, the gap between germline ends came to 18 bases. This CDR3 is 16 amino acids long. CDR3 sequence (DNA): TGTGCCAGCAGGGGTCCGGCAGGGGCTAACACAGATACGCAGTATTTT. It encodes CASRGPAGANTDTQYF.

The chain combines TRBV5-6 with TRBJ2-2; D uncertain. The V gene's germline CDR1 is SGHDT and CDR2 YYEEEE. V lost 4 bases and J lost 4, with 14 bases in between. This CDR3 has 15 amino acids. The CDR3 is CASSPALTATGELFF. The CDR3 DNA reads TGTGCCAGCAGCCCGGCTTTAACAGCCACCGGGGAGCTGTTTTTT. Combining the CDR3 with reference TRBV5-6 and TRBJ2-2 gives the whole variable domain DAGVTQSPTHLIKTRGQQVTLRCSPKSGHDTVSWYQQALGQGPQFIFQYYEEEERQRGNFPDRFSGHQFPNYSSELNVNALLLGDSALYLCASSPALTATGELFFGEGSRLTVL.

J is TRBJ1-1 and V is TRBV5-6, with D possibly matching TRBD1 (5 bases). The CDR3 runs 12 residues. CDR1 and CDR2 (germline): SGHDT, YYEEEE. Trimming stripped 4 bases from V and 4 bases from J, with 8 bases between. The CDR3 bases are TGTGCCAGCAGCGCAGGGCCCACTGAAGCTTTCTTT. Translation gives CASSAGPTEAFF.

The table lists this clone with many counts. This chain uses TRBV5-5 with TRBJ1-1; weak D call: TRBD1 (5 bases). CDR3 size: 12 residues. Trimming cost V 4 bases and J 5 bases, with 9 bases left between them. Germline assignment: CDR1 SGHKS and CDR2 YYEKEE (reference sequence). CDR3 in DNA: TGTGCCAGCAGCAGGGGAAAGACTGAAGCTTTCTTT. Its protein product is CASSRGKTEAFF.